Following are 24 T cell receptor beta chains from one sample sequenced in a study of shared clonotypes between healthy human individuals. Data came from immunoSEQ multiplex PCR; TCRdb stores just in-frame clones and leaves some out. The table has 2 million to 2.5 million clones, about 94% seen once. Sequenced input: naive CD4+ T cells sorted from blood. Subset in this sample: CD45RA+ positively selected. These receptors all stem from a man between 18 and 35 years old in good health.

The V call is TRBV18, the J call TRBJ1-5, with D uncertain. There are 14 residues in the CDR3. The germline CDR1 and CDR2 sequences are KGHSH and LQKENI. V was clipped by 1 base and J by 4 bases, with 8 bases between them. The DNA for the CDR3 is TGTGCCAGCTCACCACAACACGAAAATCAGCCCCAGCATTTT. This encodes CASSPQHENQPQHF.

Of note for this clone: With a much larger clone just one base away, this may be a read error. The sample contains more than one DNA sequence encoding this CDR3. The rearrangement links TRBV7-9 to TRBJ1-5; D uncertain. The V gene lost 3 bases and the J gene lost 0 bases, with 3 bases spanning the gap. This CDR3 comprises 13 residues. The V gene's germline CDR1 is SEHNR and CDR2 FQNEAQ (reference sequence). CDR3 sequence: CASSLDSNQPQHF. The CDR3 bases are TGTGCCAGCAGCTTGGATAGCAATCAGCCCCAGCATTTT. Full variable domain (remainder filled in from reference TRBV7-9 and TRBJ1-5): DTGVSQNPRHKITKRGQNVTFRCDPISEHNRLYWYRQTLGQGPEFLTYFQNEAQLEKSRLLSDRFSAERPKGSFSTLEIQRTEQGDSAMYLCASSLDSNQPQHFGDGTRLSIL.

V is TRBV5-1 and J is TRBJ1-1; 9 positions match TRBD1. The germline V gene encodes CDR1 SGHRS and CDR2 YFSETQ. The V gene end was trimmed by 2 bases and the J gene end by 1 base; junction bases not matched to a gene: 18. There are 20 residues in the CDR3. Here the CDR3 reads CASSFSPRDRAVVGNTEAFF. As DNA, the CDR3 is TGCGCCAGCAGCTTTTCACCCCGGGACAGGGCGGTTGTAGGGAACACTGAAGCTTTCTTT.

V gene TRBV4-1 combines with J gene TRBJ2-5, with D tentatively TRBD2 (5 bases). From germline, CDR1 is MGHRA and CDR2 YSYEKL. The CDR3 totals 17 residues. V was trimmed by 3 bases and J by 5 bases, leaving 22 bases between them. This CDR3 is CASSHLVYGVGVETQYF. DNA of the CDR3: TGCGCCAGCAGCCACCTAGTCTACGGGGTAGGAGTCGAGACCCAGTACTTC.

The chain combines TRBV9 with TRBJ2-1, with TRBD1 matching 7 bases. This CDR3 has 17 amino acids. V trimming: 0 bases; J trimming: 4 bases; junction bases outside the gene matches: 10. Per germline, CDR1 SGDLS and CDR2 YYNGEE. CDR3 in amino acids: CASSVARGQLGYNEQFF. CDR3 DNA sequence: TGTGCCAGCAGCGTAGCAAGGGGGCAGTTGGGTTACAATGAGCAGTTCTTC.

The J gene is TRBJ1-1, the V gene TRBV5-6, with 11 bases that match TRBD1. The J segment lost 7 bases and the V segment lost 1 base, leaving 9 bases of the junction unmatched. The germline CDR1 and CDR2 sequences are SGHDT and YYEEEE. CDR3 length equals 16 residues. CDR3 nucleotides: TGTGCCAGCAGCTTGTTGGACAGGGGGCCGGGACTTGAAGCTTTCTTT. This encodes CASSLLDRGPGLEAFF.

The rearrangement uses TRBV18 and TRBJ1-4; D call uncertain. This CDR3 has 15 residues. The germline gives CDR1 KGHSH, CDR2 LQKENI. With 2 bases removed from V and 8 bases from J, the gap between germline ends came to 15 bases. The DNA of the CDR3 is TGTGCCAGCTCACCAACCGGGAAGGTAGCAGAAAAACTGTTTTTT. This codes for CASSPTGKVAEKLFF.

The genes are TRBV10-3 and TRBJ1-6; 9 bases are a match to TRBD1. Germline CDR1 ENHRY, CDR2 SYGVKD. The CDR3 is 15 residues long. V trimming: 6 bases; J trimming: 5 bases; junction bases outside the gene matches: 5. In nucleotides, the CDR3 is TGTGCCATCAGCCCAAGGGACAGGGATAATTCACCCCTCCACTTT. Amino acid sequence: CAISPRDRDNSPLHF.

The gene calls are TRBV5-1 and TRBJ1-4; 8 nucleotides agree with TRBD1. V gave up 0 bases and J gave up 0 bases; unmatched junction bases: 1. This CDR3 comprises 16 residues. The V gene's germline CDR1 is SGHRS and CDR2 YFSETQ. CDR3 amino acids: CASSLGDRSTNEKLFF. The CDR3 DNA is TGCGCCAGCAGCTTGGGGGACAGGTCAACTAATGAAAAACTGTTTTTT.

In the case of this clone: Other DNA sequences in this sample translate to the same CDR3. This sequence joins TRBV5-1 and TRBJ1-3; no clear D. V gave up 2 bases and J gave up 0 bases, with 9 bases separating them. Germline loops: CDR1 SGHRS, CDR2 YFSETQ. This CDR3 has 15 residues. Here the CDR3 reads CASSFGRSSGNTIYF. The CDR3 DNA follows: TGCGCCAGCAGCTTTGGGCGGTCCTCTGGAAACACCATATATTTT.

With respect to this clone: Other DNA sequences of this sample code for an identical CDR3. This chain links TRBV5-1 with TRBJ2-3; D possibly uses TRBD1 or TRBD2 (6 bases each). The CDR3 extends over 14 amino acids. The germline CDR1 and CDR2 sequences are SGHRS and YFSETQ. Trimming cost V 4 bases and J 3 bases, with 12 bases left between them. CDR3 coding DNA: TGCGCCAGCAGCCCAGGGGACTCTACAGATACGCAGTATTTT. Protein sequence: CASSPGDSTDTQYF.

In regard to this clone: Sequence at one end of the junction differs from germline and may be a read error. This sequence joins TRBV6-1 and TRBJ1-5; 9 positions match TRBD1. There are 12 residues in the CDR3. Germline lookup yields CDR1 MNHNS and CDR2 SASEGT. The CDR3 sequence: CASSETGQGLYF. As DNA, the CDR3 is TGTGCCAGCAGTGAAACGGGACAGGGTTTGTATTTT.

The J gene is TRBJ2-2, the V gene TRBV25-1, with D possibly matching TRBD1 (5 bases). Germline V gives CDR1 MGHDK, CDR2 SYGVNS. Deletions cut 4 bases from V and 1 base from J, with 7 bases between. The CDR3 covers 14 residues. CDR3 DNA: TGTGCCAGCAGTGGACAGATGAACACCGGGGAGCTGTTTTTT. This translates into CASSGQMNTGELFF. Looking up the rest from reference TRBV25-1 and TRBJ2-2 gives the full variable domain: EADIYQTPRYLVIGTGKKITLECSQTMGHDKMYWYQQDPGMELHLIHYSYGVNSTEKGDLSSESTVSRIRTEHFPLTLESARPSHTSQYLCASSGQMNTGELFFGEGSRLTVL.

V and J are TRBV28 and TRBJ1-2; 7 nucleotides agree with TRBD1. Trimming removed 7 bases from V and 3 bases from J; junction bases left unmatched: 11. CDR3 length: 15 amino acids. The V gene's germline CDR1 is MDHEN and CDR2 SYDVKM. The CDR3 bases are TGTGCCAGCAACCTACCGGGACAGAATTACTATGGCTACACCTTC. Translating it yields CASNLPGQNYYGYTF.

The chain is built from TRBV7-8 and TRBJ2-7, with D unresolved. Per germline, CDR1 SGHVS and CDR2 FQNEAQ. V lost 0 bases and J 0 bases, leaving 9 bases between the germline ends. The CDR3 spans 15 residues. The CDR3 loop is CASSLAQASSYEQYF. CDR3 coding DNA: TGTGCCAGCAGCTTAGCCCAGGCGAGCTCCTACGAGCAGTACTTC.

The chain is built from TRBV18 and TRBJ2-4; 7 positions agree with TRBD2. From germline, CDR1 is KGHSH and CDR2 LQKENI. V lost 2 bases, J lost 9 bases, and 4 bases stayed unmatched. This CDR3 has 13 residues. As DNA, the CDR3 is TGTGCCAGCTCACCAGGGGCGGGAGCCATTCAGTACTTC. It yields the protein CASSPGAGAIQYF.

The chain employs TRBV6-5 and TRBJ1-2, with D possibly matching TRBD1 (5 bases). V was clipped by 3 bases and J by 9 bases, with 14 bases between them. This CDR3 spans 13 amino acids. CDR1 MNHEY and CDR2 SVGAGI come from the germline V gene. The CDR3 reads CASSYKGTYSYTF. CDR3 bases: TGTGCCAGCAGTTATAAGGGGACGTATAGCTACACCTTC.

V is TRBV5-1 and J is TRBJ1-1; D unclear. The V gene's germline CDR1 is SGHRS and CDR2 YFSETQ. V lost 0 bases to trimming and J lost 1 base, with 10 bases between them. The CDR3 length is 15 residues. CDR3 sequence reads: CASSLAAGSNTEAFF. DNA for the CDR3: TGCGCCAGCAGCTTGGCCGCGGGGTCGAACACTGAAGCTTTCTTT.

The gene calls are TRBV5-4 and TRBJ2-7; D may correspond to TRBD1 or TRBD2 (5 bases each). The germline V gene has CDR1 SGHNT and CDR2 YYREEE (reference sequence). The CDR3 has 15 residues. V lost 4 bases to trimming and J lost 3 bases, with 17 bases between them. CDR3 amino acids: CASSGGDTGIYEQYF. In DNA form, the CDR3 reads TGTGCCAGCAGCGGGGGAGACACGGGGATCTACGAGCAGTACTTC.

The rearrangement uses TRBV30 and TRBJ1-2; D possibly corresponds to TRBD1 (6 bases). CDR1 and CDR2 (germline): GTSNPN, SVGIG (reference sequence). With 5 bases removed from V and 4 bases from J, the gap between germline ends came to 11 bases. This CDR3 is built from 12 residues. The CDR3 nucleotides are TGTGCCTGGGGGGGACATTCCTATGGCTACACCTTC. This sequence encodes CAWGGHSYGYTF.

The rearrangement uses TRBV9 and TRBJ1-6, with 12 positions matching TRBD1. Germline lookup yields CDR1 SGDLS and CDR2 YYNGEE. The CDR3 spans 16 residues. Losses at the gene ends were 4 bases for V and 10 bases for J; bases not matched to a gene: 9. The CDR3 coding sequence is TGTGCCAGCAGCACCGGGACAGGGGGCCAGGGCTCACCCCTCCACTTT. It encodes CASSTGTGGQGSPLHF.

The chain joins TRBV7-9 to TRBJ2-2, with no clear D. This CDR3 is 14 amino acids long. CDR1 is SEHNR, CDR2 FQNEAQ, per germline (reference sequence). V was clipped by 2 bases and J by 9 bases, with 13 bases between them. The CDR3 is CASSLSPGARELFF. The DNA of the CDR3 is TGTGCCAGCAGCTTATCTCCGGGCGCACGGGAGCTGTTTTTT.

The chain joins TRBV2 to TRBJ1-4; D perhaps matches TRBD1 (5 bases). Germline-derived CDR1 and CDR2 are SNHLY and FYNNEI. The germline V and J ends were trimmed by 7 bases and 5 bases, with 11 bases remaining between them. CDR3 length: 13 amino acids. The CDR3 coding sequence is TGTGCCAGCATCAGGGCACCAAATGAAAAACTGTTTTTT. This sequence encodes CASIRAPNEKLFF.

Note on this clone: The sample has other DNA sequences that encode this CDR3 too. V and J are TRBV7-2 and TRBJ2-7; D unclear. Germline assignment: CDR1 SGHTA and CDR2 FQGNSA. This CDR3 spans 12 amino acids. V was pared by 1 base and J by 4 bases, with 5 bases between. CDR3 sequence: CASSLGVYEQYF. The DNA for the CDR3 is TGTGCCAGCAGCTTAGGCGTTTACGAGCAGTACTTC.